This T cell receptor beta chain was sequenced in a study of blood T cells in healthy people across ages. Points from the study as a whole: Fewer expanded clones and more diversity marked long-lived versus aged donors. Underestimates were what the diversity estimates from one million T cells were considered to be.

Approximately 9 milliliters was the volume of peripheral blood drawn from each donor. With each sample, at least 5.5 micrograms of total RNA were extracted. Ten or more counts support this clonotype. Its antigen is undetermined. Then a second PCR, running about 6 to 12 cycles, was carried out with a sample-barcoded 5' primer and a J-beta primer mix. TCRdb re-called the 5' RACE reads with MiXCR, one entry per CDR3 protein. Of roughly 1.7 million distinct CDR3 sequences in the sample, around 36% were seen once. Trimming pared 5 bases from V and 0 bases from J, leaving 5 bases between. CDR3 length: 11 amino acids. Per the germline V gene, CDR1 is DFQATT and CDR2 is SNEGSKA (reference sequence).

V and J are TRBV20-1 and TRBJ2-7, with no clear D. The sequence was collected from a woman aged 30 to 39 in good health. What was sequenced was blood. As DNA, the CDR3 is TGCAGTGCTGCGGACTCCTACGAGCAGTACTTC. Its protein product is CSAADSYEQYF.